This TCR beta chain was documented in a study of T cell repertoires in cytomegalovirus infection. The overall study: Public TCR beta signatures marked donors with CMV infection and the matching HLA. Notes on the study in general: Of the TCR beta families, the public ones yielded a cumulative frequency that identified carriers of CMV plus the relevant HLA. The ex vivo response showed dominance by HLA-C-restricted CMV-specific TCR beta clonotypes.

TCRdb re-called the reads through MiXCR, storing one row per CDR3 protein. The table lists roughly 230,000 distinct CDR3 sequences, over 9% of them singletons. This CDR3 has 14 residues. CDR1 is KGHDR and CDR2 is SFDVKD in the germline V gene. After removal of 3 bases from V and 6 bases from J, the junction contained 5 bases not matched to a gene. This clonotype was seen a few times. What it binds is unknown. The V call is TRBV24-1, the J call TRBJ1-2; 8 positions agree with TRBD1. This clonotype was sampled from a human donor in good health (CMV status not recorded). Some clones in this sample may be carry-over from other donors' samples. Material for sequencing was PBMCs. The CDR3 reads CATSDPGQAHGYTF. CDR3 DNA sequence: TGTGCCACCAGTGATCCGGGACAGGCCCATGGCTACACCTTC.